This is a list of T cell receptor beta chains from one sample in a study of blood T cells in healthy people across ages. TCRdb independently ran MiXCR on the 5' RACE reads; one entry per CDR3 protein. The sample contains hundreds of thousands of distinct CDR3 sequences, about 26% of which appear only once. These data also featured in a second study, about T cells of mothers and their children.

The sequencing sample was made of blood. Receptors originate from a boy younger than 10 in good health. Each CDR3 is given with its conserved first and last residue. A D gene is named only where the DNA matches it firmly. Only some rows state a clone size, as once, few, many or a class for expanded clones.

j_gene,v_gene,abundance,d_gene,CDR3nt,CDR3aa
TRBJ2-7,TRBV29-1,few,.,TGCAGCGTTGAAGGAGGGGAAGGATACTACGAGCAGTACTTC,CSVEGGEGYYEQYF
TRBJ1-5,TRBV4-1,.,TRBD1,TGCGCCAGCAGCCAAGACCCGGGACAGGTACGCAATCAGCCCCAGCATTTT,CASSQDPGQVRNQPQHF
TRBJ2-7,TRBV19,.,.,TGTGCCAGTAGTAATGGGGAGAACTACGAGCAGTACTTC,CASSNGENYEQYF
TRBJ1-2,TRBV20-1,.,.,TGCAGTGCTAGGTCTCCGAGCTATGGCTACACCTTC,CSARSPSYGYTF
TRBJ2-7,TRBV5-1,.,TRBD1,TGCGCCAGCAGTGGGGCAGGGGGAGTGTATAACTCCTACGAGCAGTACTTC,CASSGAGGVYNSYEQYF
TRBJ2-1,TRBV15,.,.,TGTGCCACCAGCGGGATTCCCTACAATGAGCAGTTCTTC,CATSGIPYNEQFF
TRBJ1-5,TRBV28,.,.,TGTGCCAGCAGTTTAGACAATCAGCCCCAGCATTTT,CASSLDNQPQHF
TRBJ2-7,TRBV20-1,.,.,TGCAGTGCTACCCTTGGGGGGCGCTTCGAGCAGTACTTC,CSATLGGRFEQYF
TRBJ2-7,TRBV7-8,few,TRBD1,TGTGCCAGCAGCTCAGGGGGTTTGAGGGAGCAGTACTTC,CASSSGGLREQYF
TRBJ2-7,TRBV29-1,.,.,TGCAGCGCCTCCGGCGACAGTGCCTACGAGCAGTACTTC,CSASGDSAYEQYF
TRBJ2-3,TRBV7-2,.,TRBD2,TGTGCCAGCAGCATCAGCGGGGTTCGCACAGATACGCAGTATTTT,CASSISGVRTDTQYF
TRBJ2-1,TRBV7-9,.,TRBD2,TGTGCCAGCAGCCTCGGACTAGCGGGAGCATGGGGCAATGAGCAGTTCTTC,CASSLGLAGAWGNEQFF
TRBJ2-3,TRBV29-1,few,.,TGCAGCGTTGAAGGGGCCGGAGGGGGCAGCACAGATACGCAGTATTTT,CSVEGAGGGSTDTQYF
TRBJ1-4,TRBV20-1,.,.,TGCAGTGCCACGGCGGCTGGGGCTGAAAAACTGTTTTTT,CSATAAGAEKLFF
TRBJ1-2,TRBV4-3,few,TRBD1,TGCGCCAGCAGCCGGGAGGACAGGGAACGCTATGGCTACACCTTC,CASSREDRERYGYTF
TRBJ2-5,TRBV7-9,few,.,TGTGCCAGCAGCCCGGCATGGGCCCAGTACTTC,CASSPAWAQYF
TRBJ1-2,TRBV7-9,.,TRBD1,TGTGCCAGCAGCGCACCCGCAGGGACAGGGGATGGCTACACCTTC,CASSAPAGTGDGYTF
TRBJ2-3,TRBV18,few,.,TGTGCCAGCTCACGTAACCACTACACAGATACGCAGTATTTT,CASSRNHYTDTQYF
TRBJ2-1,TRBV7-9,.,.,TGCGCCAGCAGCCCCCGCCAGGGGGGCTACAATGAGCAGTTCTTC,CASSPRQGGYNEQFF
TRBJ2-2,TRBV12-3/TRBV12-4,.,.,TGTGCCAGCAGTTCACCGACCGGGACTTATTCCGGGGAGCTGTTTTTT,CASSSPTGTYSGELFF
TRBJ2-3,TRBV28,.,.,TGTGCCAGCAGTTTTGGTGGGTTGGGAGTCACAGATACGCAGTATTTT,CASSFGGLGVTDTQYF
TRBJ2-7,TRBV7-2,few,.,TGTGCCAGCAGCTTTGGAACTAGCACTTCTTCTGAGCAGTACTTC,CASSFGTSTSSEQYF
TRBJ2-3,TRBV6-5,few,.,TGTGCCACGCAACCAGGCCCAGATACGCAGTATTTT,CATQPGPDTQYF
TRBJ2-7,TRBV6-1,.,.,TGTGCCAGCAGTAAAGGGGGCTCCTACGAGCAGTACTTC,CASSKGGSYEQYF
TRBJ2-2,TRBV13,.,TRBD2,TGTGCCAGCTCGGGAGGCGGGGAGCTGTTTTTT,CASSGGGELFF
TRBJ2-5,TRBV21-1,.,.,TGTGCCAGCAGCAAAGCTGGATTGGGAGAGACCCAGTACTTC,CASSKAGLGETQYF
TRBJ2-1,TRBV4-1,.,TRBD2,TGCGCCAGCAGCCAAGTGGCGGGGGACTACAATGAGCAGTTCTTC,CASSQVAGDYNEQFF
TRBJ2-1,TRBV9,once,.,TGTGCCAGCAGCGTAGGGGGCCCGGGGGCCTACAATGAGCAGTTCTTC,CASSVGGPGAYNEQFF
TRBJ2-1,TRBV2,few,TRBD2,TGTGCCAGCAGCCCATTAGCGGGAGGGGGGTTCAATGAGCAGTTCTTC,CASSPLAGGGFNEQFF
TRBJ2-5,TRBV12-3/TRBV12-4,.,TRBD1,TGTGCCAGCACCCGGACAGGGCAAGAGACCCAGTACTTC,CASTRTGQETQYF
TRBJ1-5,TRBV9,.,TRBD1,TGTGCCAGCAGCTCTCCGGGACAGAGGCTGCAGCCCCAGCATTTT,CASSSPGQRLQPQHF
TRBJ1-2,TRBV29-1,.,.,TGCAGCGCCAAAGGGGGGACGTTTAACTATGGCTACACCTTC,CSAKGGTFNYGYTF